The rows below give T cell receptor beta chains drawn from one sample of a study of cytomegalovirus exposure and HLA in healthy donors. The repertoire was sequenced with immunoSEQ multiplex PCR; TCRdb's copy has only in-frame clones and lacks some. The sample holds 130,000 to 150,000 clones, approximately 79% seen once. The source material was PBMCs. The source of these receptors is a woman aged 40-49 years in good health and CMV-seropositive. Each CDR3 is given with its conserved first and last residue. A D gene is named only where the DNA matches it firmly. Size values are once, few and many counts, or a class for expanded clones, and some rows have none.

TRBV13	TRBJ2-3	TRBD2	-	CASSALRGAGDTQYF	TGTGCCAGCAGCGCTCTGCGGGGGGCCGGGGATACGCAGTATTTT
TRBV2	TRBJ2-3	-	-	CASSEFSQGNTQYF	TGTGCCAGCAGTGAATTTTCCCAGGGGAATACGCAGTATTTT
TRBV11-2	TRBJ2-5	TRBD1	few	CASSLVGGARGTQYF	TGTGCCAGCAGCTTAGTAGGGGGCGCGAGGGGGACCCAGTACTTC
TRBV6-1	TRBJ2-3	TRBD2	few	CASSEVSGGATDTQYF	TGTGCCAGCAGTGAGGTCAGCGGGGGTGCCACAGATACGCAGTATTTT
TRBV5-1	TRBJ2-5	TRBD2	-	CASSLGQAGGQETQYF	TGCGCCAGCAGCTTGGGACAAGCGGGGGGGCAAGAGACCCAGTACTTC
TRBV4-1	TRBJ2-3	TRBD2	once	CASSQRGLAGVGDTQYF	TGCGCCAGCAGCCAACGGGGACTAGCGGGGGTGGGGGATACGCAGTATTTT
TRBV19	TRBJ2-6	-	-	CASSIQGQPALANVLTF	TGTGCCAGTAGTATTCAGGGGCAGCCCGCCCTCGCCAACGTCCTGACTTTC
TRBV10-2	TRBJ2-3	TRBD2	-	CASIRSGGVNTQYF	TGCGCCAGCATTCGGTCGGGGGGTGTGAATACGCAGTATTTT
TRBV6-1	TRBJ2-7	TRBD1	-	CASSARQGAGYEQYF	TGTGCCAGCAGTGCCAGACAGGGGGCCGGCTACGAGCAGTACTTC
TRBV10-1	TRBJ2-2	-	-	CASSEYLSGGELFF	TGCGCCAGCAGTGAGTATCTCAGCGGCGGGGAGCTGTTTTTT
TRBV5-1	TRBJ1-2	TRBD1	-	CASSIGTGGSYGYTF	TGCGCCAGCAGCATCGGGACAGGGGGCTCCTATGGCTACACCTTC
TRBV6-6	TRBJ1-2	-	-	CASLRGVYSDGYTF	TGTGCCAGCCTCCGCGGGGTTTATTCCGATGGCTACACCTTC
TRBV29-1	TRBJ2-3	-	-	CSVKPGTDTQYF	TGCAGCGTTAAACCGGGGACAGATACGCAGTATTTT
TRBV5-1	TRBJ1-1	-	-	CASSLQTMNTEAFF	TGCGCCAGCAGCTTGCAGACAATGAACACTGAAGCTTTCTTT
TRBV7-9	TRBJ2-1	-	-	CASSLVYNEQFF	TGTGCCAGCAGCTTAGTATATAATGAGCAGTTCTTC
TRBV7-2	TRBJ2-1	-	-	CASSLPPRLEDNEQFF	TGTGCCAGCAGCCTCCCCCCGAGACTAGAAGACAATGAGCAGTTCTTC
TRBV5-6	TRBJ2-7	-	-	CASRALGRGSYEQYF	TGTGCCAGCAGGGCCTTAGGCAGGGGATCATACGAGCAGTACTTC
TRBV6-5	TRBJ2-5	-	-	CASSYSGGSQETQYF	TGTGCCAGCAGTTACTCGGGGGGTTCCCAAGAGACCCAGTACTTC
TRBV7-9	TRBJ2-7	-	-	CSSSLSGASGSYEQYF	TGTTCCAGCAGCTTATCTGGGGCGAGTGGGTCCTACGAGCAGTACTTC
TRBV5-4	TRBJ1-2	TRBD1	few	CASSHGGQGYGYTF	TGTGCCAGCAGCCATGGGGGACAGGGCTATGGCTACACCTTC
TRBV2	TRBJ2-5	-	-	CASSEELRGQETQYF	TGTGCCAGCAGCGAAGAACTCAGGGGCCAAGAGACCCAGTACTTC
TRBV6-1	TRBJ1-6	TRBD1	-	CASSDRGLSPLHF	TGTGCCAGCAGTGACAGGGGGCTTTCACCCCTCCACTTT
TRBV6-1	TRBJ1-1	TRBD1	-	CASRPGQGQKAFF	TGTGCCAGCAGGCCCGGACAGGGACAAAAAGCTTTCTTT
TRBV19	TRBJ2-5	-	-	CASRRGGTFQETQYF	TGTGCCAGTAGAAGGGGGGGGACCTTCCAAGAGACCCAGTACTTC
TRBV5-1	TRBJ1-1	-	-	CASSLSRGNTEAFF	TGCGCCAGCAGCTTATCCAGGGGGAACACTGAAGCTTTCTTT
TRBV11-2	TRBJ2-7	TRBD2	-	CASSLTSGGAYSYEQYF	TGTGCCAGCAGCTTGACTAGCGGGGGAGCCTACTCCTACGAGCAGTACTTC
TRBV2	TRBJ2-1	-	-	CASSVSRDLNEQFF	TGTGCCAGCAGTGTGTCAAGAGATCTCAATGAGCAGTTCTTC
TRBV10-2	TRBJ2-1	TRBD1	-	CASSEVDRVSYNEQFF	TGCGCCAGCAGTGAGGTGGACAGGGTATCGTACAATGAGCAGTTCTTC
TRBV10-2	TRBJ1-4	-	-	CASSLGGEKLFF	TGCGCCAGCAGTCTCGGGGGTGAAAAACTGTTTTTT
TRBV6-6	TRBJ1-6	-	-	CASSSSTWTDNSPLHF	TGTGCCAGCAGTTCCTCGACCTGGACAGATAATTCACCCCTCCACTTT
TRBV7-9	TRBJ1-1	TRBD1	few	CASSLGVLGTGGFGTEAFF	TGTGCCAGCAGCTTAGGTGTTTTAGGGACAGGGGGCTTTGGCACTGAAGCTTTCTTT
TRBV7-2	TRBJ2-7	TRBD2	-	CASSLVAGGIYEQYF	TGTGCCAGCAGCTTAGTGGCGGGGGGCATCTACGAGCAGTACTTC
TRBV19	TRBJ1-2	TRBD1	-	CASMKMTGQDGYTF	TGTGCCAGTATGAAAATGACAGGGCAGGATGGCTACACCTTC
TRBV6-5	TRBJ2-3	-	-	CASSYSWAGYTQYF	TGTGCCAGCAGTTACTCGTGGGCAGGGTATACGCAGTATTTT
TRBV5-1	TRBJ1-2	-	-	CASSLIGAKTHGYTF	TGCGCCAGCAGCTTAATTGGGGCCAAGACCCATGGCTACACCTTC
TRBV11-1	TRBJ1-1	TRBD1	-	CASSSESGGTEAFF	TGTGCCAGCAGTTCAGAGTCAGGGGGCACTGAAGCTTTCTTT